This TCR beta chain was captured in a study of blood T cell repertoires in COVID-19. The J segment lost 7 bases and the V segment lost 3 bases, leaving 5 bases of the junction unmatched. The V gene's germline CDR1 is LNHNV and CDR2 YYDKDF (reference sequence). The CDR3 spans 16 residues. Produced via immunoSEQ multiplex PCR; TCRdb's table is partial and in-frame only. This repertoire shows about 140,000 clones, more than 65% found once; its top ten account for 4%. What was sequenced was peripheral blood. The receptor was derived from a woman aged 55-70 years with acute or convalescent COVID-19. The rearrangement uses TRBV15 and TRBJ2-2, with TRBD2 matching over 13 bases. CDR3 in amino acids: CATSRGLAGMGGELFF. The CDR3 region has the DNA TGTGCCACCAGCAGGGGACTAGCGGGAATGGGCGGGGAGCTGTTTTTT.